Shown below are 21 T cell receptor beta chains from a single sample sequenced in a study of blood T cell repertoires in COVID-19. Profiling relied on immunoSEQ multiplex PCR, and the TCRdb table lists in-frame clones only, not all of them. The sample lists about 280,000 clones, nearly 90% occurring once. The sequencing input was peripheral blood. Receptor source: a man between 18 and 29 years old with active or convalescent COVID-19.

Only one count was recorded for this clone. The chain has TRBV14 and TRBJ2-5; D may be TRBD2 (5 bases). CDR1 and CDR2 from the germline V gene are SGHDN and FVKESK. The CDR3 contains 16 residues. V was trimmed by 0 bases and J by 0 bases, leaving 11 bases between them. CDR3 sequence: CASSQDRSGYQETQYF. In nucleotides, the CDR3 is TGTGCCAGCAGCCAAGATCGATCGGGGTACCAAGAGACCCAGTACTTC.

The chain carries TRBV7-9 and TRBJ2-2, with 7 bases that match TRBD1. V lost 5 bases to trimming and J lost 7 bases; unmatched junction nucleotides: 7. Germline V gives CDR1 SEHNR, CDR2 FQNEAQ (reference sequence). This CDR3 region has 14 residues. CDR3 protein: CASSQGTVGGELFF. The CDR3 nucleotides are TGTGCCAGCAGCCAAGGGACAGTCGGCGGGGAGCTGTTTTTT.

Comment on this clone: Other DNA sequences from this sample encode an identical CDR3 as well. This chain links TRBV5-6 with TRBJ1-2; possible D gene TRBD1, 6 bases. Germline CDR1 reads SGHDT; CDR2 reads YYEEEE. The V end lost 0 bases, the J end lost 8 bases, and 8 bases lay between the germline ends. The CDR3 extends over 12 amino acids. CDR3 region: CASSLGGGGYTF. In nucleotides, the CDR3 is TGTGCCAGCAGCTTGGGTGGGGGCGGCTACACCTTC.

The chain has TRBV3-1 (or the pseudogene TRBV3-2) and TRBJ2-1; TRBD2 agrees at 9 bases. CDR1 is LGHDT and CDR2 is YNNKEL in the germline V gene (reference sequence). The CDR3 has 14 amino acids. J gave up 6 bases and V 4 bases, and 4 bases lay outside the gene matches. The CDR3 spells CASSLGLAGNEQFF. The CDR3 nucleotides are TGTGCCAGCAGCCTGGGACTAGCCGGCAATGAGCAGTTCTTC.

The V call is TRBV19, the J call TRBJ1-2, with D tentatively TRBD1 (5 bases). CDR1 LNHDA and CDR2 SQIVND come from the germline V gene (reference sequence). The V and J ends lost 8 bases and 8 bases respectively, with 21 bases between them. This CDR3 comprises 14 residues. This CDR3 is CASSGAVVGSGYTF. The CDR3 nucleotides read TGTGCCAGTTCTGGGGCGGTGGTAGGGTCCGGCTACACCTTC.

V and J are TRBV11-2 and TRBJ2-3, with 7 bases aligning to TRBD2. The length of the CDR3 is 15 residues. With 5 bases clipped from V and 6 bases from J, the junction kept 11 bases outside the gene matches. Germline V lookup: CDR1 SGHAT, CDR2 FQNNGV. As DNA, the CDR3 is TGTGCCAGCAGCCGCCTACTAGTCGGGAGGGATACGCAGTATTTT. It encodes CASSRLLVGRDTQYF. Based on the CDR3 plus reference TRBV11-2 and TRBJ2-3, the full variable domain is EAGVAQSPRYKIIEKRQSVAFWCNPISGHATLYWYQQILGQGPKLLIQFQNNGVVDDSQLPKDRFSAERLKGVDSTLKIQPAKLEDSAVYLCASSRLLVGRDTQYFGPGTRLTVL.

This CDR3 is CASSQGLAGLQETQYF. CDR3 DNA: TGTGCCAGCAGCCAAGGACTAGCGGGGCTCCAAGAGACCCAGTACTTC. J is TRBJ2-5 and V is TRBV3-1 (or the pseudogene TRBV3-2), with 11 bases aligning to TRBD2. The length of the CDR3 is 16 residues. Germline CDR1 is LGHDT and CDR2 is YNNKEL (reference sequence). V gave up 1 base and J gave up 1 base; unmatched junction bases: 2.

This chain joins TRBV4-1 and TRBJ2-3; D is unresolved. CDR3 size: 14 residues. Trimming stripped 4 bases from V and 6 bases from J, with 14 bases between. Germline CDR1 and CDR2: MGHRA and YSYEKL. The DNA of the CDR3 is TGCGCCAGCAGCCTCGCGCCGCTGGAGGATACGCAGTATTTT. Residues: CASSLAPLEDTQYF.

J is TRBJ2-2 and V is TRBV14, with D unclear. Trimming left V 1 base short and J 2 bases short, with 2 bases between. CDR1 SGHDN and CDR2 FVKESK come from the germline V gene. The CDR3 runs 13 residues. CDR3 in DNA: TGTGCCAGCAGCCAAGTAAACACCGGGGAGCTGTTTTTT. Its translation: CASSQVNTGELFF.

The chain is built from TRBV29-1 and TRBJ1-3; D not resolved. V was cut by 5 bases and J by 4 bases, with 12 bases left in between. Per the germline V gene, CDR1 is SQVTM and CDR2 is ANQGSEA. The CDR3 extends over 13 amino acids. CDR3 amino acids: CSVSPLTGNTIYF. CDR3 coding DNA: TGCAGCGTTAGTCCCCTAACCGGAAACACCATATATTTT.

This chain uses TRBV11-3 with TRBJ2-3; 9 bases align to TRBD1. V lost 5 bases and J lost 10; bases outside the gene matches: 4. This CDR3 contains 12 residues. Germline-derived CDR1 and CDR2 are SGHNT and YENEEA. CDR3 in DNA: TGTGCCAGCAGCACCGGACAGGGGCCGCAGTATTTT. This translates into CASSTGQGPQYF.

The chain is built from TRBV4-3 and TRBJ2-3; TRBD2 matches at 12 bases. CDR1 and CDR2 from the germline V gene are LGHNA and YSLEER. This CDR3 has 19 residues. V lost 1 base to trimming and J lost 1 base; unmatched junction nucleotides: 9. The CDR3 loop is CASSQAGLAGLRGTDTQYF. CDR3 nucleotide sequence: TGCGCCAGCAGCCAAGCTGGACTAGCGGGGCTACGAGGCACAGATACGCAGTATTTT.

This chain links TRBV6-2 or TRBV6-3 with TRBJ2-7; the match to TRBD1 covers 7 bases. The trim removed 4 bases at V and 0 bases at J, leaving 12 bases unmatched. Germline V gene lookup returns CDR1 MNHEY and CDR2 SVGEGT. The CDR3 runs 17 residues. CDR3: CASSSVSTGDPSYEQYF. CDR3 nucleotides: TGTGCCAGCAGTTCGGTATCCACAGGGGATCCCTCCTACGAGCAGTACTTC.

The chain combines TRBV5-6 with TRBJ2-5; D gene uncertain. V was shortened by 5 bases and J by 2 bases, with 10 bases between the two germline ends. CDR1 is SGHDT and CDR2 is YYEEEE in the germline V gene. The CDR3 length is 13 residues. Here the CDR3 DNA reads TGTGCCAGCAGATCTGGAGAACAAGAGACCCAGTACTTC. Amino acid sequence: CASRSGEQETQYF.

To note about this clone: Other DNA sequences in the same sample also yield this CDR3. This sequence joins TRBV7-9 and TRBJ2-7; no firm D call. The CDR3 consists of 12 residues. V lost 1 base, J lost 4 bases, and 5 bases lay in between. The V gene's germline CDR1 is SEHNR and CDR2 FQNEAQ (reference sequence). CDR3 sequence: CASSLGAYEQYF. The CDR3 DNA is TGTGCCAGCAGCTTAGGAGCTTACGAGCAGTACTTC.

The rearrangement uses TRBV6-4 and TRBJ2-3; 7 nucleotides align to TRBD2. V trimming: 4 bases; J trimming: 6 bases; junction bases outside the gene matches: 10. Germline V lookup: CDR1 MRHNA, CDR2 SNTAGT. CDR3 size: 15 residues. The DNA of the CDR3 is TGTGCCAGCAGTGGAGGGGCCGGGGGGTCGGATACGCAGTATTTT. As protein: CASSGGAGGSDTQYF.

This rearrangement joins TRBV4-1 to TRBJ2-3, with TRBD2 identical over 12 bases. V shed 2 bases, J shed 5 bases, and the junction held 8 bases outside the gene matches. This CDR3 has 17 amino acids. The germline CDR1 and CDR2 sequences are MGHRA and YSYEKL. DNA of the CDR3: TGCGCCAGCAGCCAATTGACTAGCGGGGGCCCAGTAGATACGCAGTATTTT. Its translation: CASSQLTSGGPVDTQYF.

The J gene is TRBJ2-3, the V gene TRBV12-1; the D call in the table, TRBD2, was not verified against the DNA. TRBV12-1 is a documented pseudogene. CDR3 length: 18 amino acids. For the CDR3, the DNA is TGTGCCAGCGACTCGACTAGCGGGCGCGACTCTAGCACAGATACGCAGTATTTT. Translating it yields CASDSTSGRDSSTDTQYF.

The rearrangement uses TRBV6-5 and TRBJ1-2; 7 nucleotides align to TRBD1. The CDR3 loop spans 15 amino acids. Germline loops: CDR1 MNHEY, CDR2 SVGAGI. The junction had 7 bases not matched to a gene; V was cut back by 2 bases and J by 4 bases. CDR3 sequence: CASSYRGQLLYGYTF. The CDR3 bases are TGTGCCAGCAGTTACAGGGGACAGCTCCTCTATGGCTACACCTTC.

V and J are TRBV14 and TRBJ1-2, with D possibly being TRBD1 (6 bases). The germline V gene has CDR1 SGHDN and CDR2 FVKESK. V was clipped by 1 base and J by 0 bases, with 12 bases between them. The CDR3 is 16 amino acids. In nucleotides, the CDR3 is TGTGCCAGCAGCCAAGGAGACAGGATTTCTAACTATGGCTACACCTTC. It specifies CASSQGDRISNYGYTF.

The chain employs TRBV7-9 and TRBJ2-5, with D perhaps TRBD2 (6 bases). V was shortened by 5 bases and J by 2 bases, with 15 bases between the two germline ends. Germline V gene sequence: CDR1 SEHNR, CDR2 FQNEAQ (reference sequence). This CDR3 region has 15 residues. For the CDR3, the DNA is TGTGCCAGCAGCCCCGGCGGGGCGATACAAGAGACCCAGTACTTC. Protein product: CASSPGGAIQETQYF. The full variable domain, with the rest looked up from reference TRBV7-9 and TRBJ2-5, is DTGVSQNPRHKITKRGQNVTFRCDPISEHNRLYWYRQTLGQGPEFLTYFQNEAQLEKSRLLSDRFSAERPKGSFSTLEIQRTEQGDSAMYLCASSPGGAIQETQYFGPGTRLLVL.